This T cell receptor (beta chain) was found in a study of technical replicates of blood from four donors (dated by TCRdb to about 2017). In regard to this clone: It has no known antigen specificity. Base quality data are lacking; no much larger clone is found one base away.

The library was generated by the immunoSEQ multiplex PCR assay. This is the immuneACCESS table as TCRdb keeps it, with only in-frame sequences that have V and J called. A part of the clones is gone; compared with another copy, unresolved V genes explain less than half, and the rest is unexplained. In all, the sample holds over 90,000 clones, and 95% of those were seen once. The ten biggest clones cover 0.2% to 0.25% of the sample. This clonotype was sampled from a human donor in good health. Sequenced: T cells isolated from PBMCs.

The CDR3 corresponds to CASSVGLAGGPERNEQFF. The base sequence is TGCGCCAGCAGCGTGGGACTAGCGGGAGGGCCTGAAAGGAATGAGCAGTTCTTC. The rearrangement joined TRBV5-1 to TRBJ2-1; 16 central bases correspond to TRBD2. The CDR1 and CDR2 encoded by the germline V gene are SGHRS and YFSETQ. The CDR3 contains 18 residues, cysteine and phenylalanine counted. The entry retains the CDR3 DNA only, 54 bases that are in frame from base 1. Clipping removes 4 bases from V and 7 bases from J, with 11 as the unmatched junction base count.